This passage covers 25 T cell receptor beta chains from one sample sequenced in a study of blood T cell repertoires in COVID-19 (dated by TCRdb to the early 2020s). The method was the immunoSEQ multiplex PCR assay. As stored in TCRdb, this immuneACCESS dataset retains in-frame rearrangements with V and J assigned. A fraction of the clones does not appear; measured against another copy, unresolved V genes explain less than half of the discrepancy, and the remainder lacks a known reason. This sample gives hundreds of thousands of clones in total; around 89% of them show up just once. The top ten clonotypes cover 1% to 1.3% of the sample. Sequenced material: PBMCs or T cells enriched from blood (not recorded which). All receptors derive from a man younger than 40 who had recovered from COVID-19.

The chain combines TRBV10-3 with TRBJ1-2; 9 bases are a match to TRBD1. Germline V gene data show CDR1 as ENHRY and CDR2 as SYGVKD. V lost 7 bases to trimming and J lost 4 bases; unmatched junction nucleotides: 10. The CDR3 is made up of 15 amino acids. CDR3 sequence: CAITEQGAATYGYTF. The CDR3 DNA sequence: TGTGCCATCACCGAACAGGGGGCAGCAACCTATGGCTACACCTTC.

The CDR3 spells CASSLAPPDSQETQYF. The CDR3 DNA is TGTGCCAGCAGCTTAGCCCCACCCGACAGCCAAGAGACCCAGTACTTC. V usage is TRBV7-9 and J usage is TRBJ2-5; D is possibly TRBD1 (5 bases). The V gene's germline CDR1 is SEHNR and CDR2 FQNEAQ (reference sequence). V lost 0 bases and J lost 1, with 12 bases in between. The CDR3 contains 16 residues. Using reference TRBV7-9 and TRBJ2-5 for the parts outside the CDR3, the full variable domain is DTGVSQNPRHKITKRGQNVTFRCDPISEHNRLYWYRQTLGQGPEFLTYFQNEAQLEKSRLLSDRFSAERPKGSFSTLEIQRTEQGDSAMYLCASSLAPPDSQETQYFGPGTRLLVL.

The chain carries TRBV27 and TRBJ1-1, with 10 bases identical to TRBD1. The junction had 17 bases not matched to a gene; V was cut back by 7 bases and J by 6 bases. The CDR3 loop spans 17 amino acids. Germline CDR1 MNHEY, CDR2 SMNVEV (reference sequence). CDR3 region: CASTISHGTGATAEAFF. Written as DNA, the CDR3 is TGTGCCAGCACAATATCCCATGGGACAGGGGCCACGGCTGAAGCTTTCTTT.

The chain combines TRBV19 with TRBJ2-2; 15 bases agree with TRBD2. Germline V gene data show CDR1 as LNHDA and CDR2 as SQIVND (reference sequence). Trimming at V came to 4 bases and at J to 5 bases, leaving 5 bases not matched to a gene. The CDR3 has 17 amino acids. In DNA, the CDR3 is TGTGCCAGTAGTAAGGGACTAGCGGGAGGTGATACCGGGGAGCTGTTTTTT. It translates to CASSKGLAGGDTGELFF.

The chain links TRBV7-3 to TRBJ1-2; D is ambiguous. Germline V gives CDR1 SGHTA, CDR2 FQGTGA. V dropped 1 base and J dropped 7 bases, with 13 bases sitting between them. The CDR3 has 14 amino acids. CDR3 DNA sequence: TGTGCCAGCAGCTTAAGGTTCGAAGCTTCTGGCTACACCTTC. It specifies CASSLRFEASGYTF.

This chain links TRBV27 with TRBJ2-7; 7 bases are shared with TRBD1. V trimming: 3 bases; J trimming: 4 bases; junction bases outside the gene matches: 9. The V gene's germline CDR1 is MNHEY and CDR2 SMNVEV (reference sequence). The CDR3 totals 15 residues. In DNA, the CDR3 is TGTGCCAGCAGTTTTCAGGGGGTAGGTTCGTACGAGCAGTACTTC. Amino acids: CASSFQGVGSYEQYF.

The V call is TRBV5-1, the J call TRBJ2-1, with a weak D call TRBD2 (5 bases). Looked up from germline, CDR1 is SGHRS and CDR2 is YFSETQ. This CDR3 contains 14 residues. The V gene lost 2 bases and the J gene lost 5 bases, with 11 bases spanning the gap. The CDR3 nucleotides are TGCGCCAGCAGCTTTGATAGCGCGAACAATGAGCAGTTCTTC. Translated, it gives CASSFDSANNEQFF.

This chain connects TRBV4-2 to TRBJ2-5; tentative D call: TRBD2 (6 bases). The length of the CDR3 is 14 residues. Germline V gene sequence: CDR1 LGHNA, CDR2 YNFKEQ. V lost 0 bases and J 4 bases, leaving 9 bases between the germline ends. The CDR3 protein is CASSQDGGGETQYF. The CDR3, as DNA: TGTGCCAGCAGCCAAGACGGGGGAGGAGAGACCCAGTACTTC.

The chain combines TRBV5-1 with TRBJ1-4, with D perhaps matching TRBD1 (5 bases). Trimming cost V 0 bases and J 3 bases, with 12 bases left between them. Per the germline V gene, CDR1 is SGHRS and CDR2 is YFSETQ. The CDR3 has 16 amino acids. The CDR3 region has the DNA TGCGCCAGCAGCTTGGATTTTTGGGGGGCTAATGAAAAACTGTTTTTT. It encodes CASSLDFWGANEKLFF.

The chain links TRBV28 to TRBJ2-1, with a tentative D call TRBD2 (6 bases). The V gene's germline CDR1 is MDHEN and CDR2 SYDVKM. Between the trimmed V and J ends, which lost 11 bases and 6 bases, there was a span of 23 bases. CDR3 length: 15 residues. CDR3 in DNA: TGTGCCGCAGCCGGGATAACGGGAGTGTTCAATGAGCAGTTCTTC. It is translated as CAAAGITGVFNEQFF. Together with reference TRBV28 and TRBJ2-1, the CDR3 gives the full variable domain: DVKVTQSSRYLVKRTGEKVFLECVQDMDHENMFWYRQDPGLGLRLIYFSYDVKMKEKGDIPEGYSVSREKKERFSLILESASTNQTSMYLCAAAGITGVFNEQFFGPGTRLTVL.

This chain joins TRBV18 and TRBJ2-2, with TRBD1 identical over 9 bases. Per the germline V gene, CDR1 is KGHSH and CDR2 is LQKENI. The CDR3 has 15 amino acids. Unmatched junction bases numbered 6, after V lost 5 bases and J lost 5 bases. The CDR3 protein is CASSLQQGATGELFF. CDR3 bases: TGTGCCAGCTCATTACAACAGGGGGCGACCGGGGAGCTGTTTTTT.

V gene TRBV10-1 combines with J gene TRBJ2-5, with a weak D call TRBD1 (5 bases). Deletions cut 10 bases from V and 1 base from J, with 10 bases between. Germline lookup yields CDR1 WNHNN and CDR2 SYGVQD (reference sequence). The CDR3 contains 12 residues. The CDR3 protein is CATSGSQETQYF. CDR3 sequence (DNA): TGCGCCACCTCAGGGTCCCAAGAGACCCAGTACTTC.

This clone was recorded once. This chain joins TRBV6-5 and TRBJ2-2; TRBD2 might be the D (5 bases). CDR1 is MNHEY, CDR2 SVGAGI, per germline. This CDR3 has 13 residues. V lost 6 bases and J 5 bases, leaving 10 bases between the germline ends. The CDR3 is CASRLDYTGELFF. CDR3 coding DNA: TGTGCCAGCAGACTTGACTATACCGGGGAGCTGTTTTTT.

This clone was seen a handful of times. CDR3 amino acids: CASSMGSRQGARYSNQPQHF. In nucleotides, the CDR3 is TGTGCCAGTAGTATGGGTTCCAGACAGGGGGCGAGGTATAGCAATCAGCCCCAGCATTTT. The gene calls are TRBV19 and TRBJ1-5; 10 nucleotides agree with TRBD1. Germline trimming cut 3 bases from V and 0 bases from J; bases unmatched to any gene: 14. This CDR3 has 20 residues. Germline CDR1 LNHDA, CDR2 SQIVND (reference sequence). The entire variable domain, with the rest obtained from reference TRBV19 and TRBJ1-5, is as follows: DGGITQSPKYLFRKEGQNVTLSCEQNLNHDAMYWYRQDPGQGLRLIYYSQIVNDFQKGDIAEGYSVSREKKESFPLTVTSAQKNPTAFYLCASSMGSRQGARYSNQPQHFGDGTRLSIL.

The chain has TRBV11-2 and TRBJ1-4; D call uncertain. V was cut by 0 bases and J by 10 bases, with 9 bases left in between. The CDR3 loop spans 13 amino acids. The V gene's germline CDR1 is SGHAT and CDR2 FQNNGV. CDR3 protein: CASSLEGAGKLFF. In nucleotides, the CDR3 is TGTGCCAGCAGCTTAGAGGGAGCGGGAAAACTGTTTTTT. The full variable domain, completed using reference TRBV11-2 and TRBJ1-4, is EAGVAQSPRYKIIEKRQSVAFWCNPISGHATLYWYQQILGQGPKLLIQFQNNGVVDDSQLPKDRFSAERLKGVDSTLKIQPAKLEDSAVYLCASSLEGAGKLFFGSGTQLSVL.

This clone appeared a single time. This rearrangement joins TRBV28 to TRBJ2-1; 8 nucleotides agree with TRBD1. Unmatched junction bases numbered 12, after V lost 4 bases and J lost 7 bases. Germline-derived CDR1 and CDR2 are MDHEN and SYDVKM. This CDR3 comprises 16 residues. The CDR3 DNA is TGTGCCAGCAGTTCGACAGGGGCCCCAGGGGAGAATGAGCAGTTCTTC. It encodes CASSSTGAPGENEQFF.

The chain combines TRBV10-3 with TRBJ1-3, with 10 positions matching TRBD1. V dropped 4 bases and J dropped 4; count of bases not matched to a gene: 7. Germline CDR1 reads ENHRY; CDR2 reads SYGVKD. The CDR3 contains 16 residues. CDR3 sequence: CAISGGQGGAGNTIYF. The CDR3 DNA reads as TGTGCCATCAGTGGCGGACAGGGGGGTGCCGGAAACACCATATATTTT.

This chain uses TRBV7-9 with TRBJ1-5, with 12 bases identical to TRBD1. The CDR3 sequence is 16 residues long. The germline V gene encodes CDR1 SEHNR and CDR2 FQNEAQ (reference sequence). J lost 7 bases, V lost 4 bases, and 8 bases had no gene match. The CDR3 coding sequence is TGTGCCAGCAGCTCCTCGGGACAGGGGGCTGGGCAGCCCCAGCATTTT. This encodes CASSSSGQGAGQPQHF.

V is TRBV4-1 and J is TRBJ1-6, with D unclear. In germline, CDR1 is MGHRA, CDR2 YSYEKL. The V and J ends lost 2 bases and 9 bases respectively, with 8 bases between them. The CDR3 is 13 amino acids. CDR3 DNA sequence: TGCGCCAGCAGCCAATGGCGCGGTTCACCCCTCCACTTT. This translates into CASSQWRGSPLHF.

The CDR3 bases are TGTGCCAGCAGCACCCGGACAGGGCAGCGGACTAGCGGGGCAAACGGGGAGCTGTTTTTT. Protein sequence: CASSTRTGQRTSGANGELFF. The chain is built from TRBV9 and TRBJ2-2; 12 bases map to TRBD2. This CDR3 is built from 20 residues. Trimming removed 4 bases from V and 7 bases from J; junction bases left unmatched: 20. Germline loops: CDR1 SGDLS, CDR2 YYNGEE.

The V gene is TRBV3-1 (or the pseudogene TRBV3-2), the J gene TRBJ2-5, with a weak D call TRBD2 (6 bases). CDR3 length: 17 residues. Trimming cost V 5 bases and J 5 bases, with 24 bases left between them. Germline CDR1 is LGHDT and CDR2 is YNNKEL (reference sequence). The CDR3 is CASSTRNGSKVVETQYF. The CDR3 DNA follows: TGTGCCAGCAGCACCCGGAACGGGAGTAAGGTCGTTGAGACCCAGTACTTC.

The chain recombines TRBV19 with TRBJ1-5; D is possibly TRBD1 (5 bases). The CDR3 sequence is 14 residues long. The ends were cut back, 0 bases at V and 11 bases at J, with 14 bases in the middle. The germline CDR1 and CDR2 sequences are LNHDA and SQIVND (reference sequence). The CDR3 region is CASSIDGGDRAQHF. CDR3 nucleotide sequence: TGTGCCAGTAGTATAGATGGGGGGGATCGAGCCCAGCATTTT.

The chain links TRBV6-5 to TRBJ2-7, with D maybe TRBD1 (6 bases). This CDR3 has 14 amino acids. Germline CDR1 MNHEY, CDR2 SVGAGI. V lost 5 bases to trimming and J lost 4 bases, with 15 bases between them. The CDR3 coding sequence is TGTGCCAGCAGTCCAGCCCAACAGGGTTACGAGCAGTACTTC. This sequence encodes CASSPAQQGYEQYF.

The CDR3 is CATSEGRRYSNQPQHF. As DNA, the CDR3 is TGTGCCACCAGTGAGGGCAGGAGGTATAGCAATCAGCCCCAGCATTTT. This chain joins TRBV24-1 and TRBJ1-5, with D unclear. The CDR3 is 16 amino acids. With 4 bases removed from V and 0 bases from J, the gap between germline ends came to 12 bases. Germline V lookup: CDR1 KGHDR, CDR2 SFDVKD.

CDR3 in DNA: TGTGCCAGTAGTGAGGACAGGGGCGACACTGAAGCTTTCTTT. Its protein product is CASSEDRGDTEAFF. The chain recombines TRBV19 with TRBJ1-1; 9 bases are shared with TRBD1. There are 14 residues in the CDR3. Germline lookup yields CDR1 LNHDA and CDR2 SQIVND (reference sequence). V lost 5 bases to trimming and J lost 3 bases; unmatched junction nucleotides: 4. Full variable domain (missing parts from reference TRBV19 and TRBJ1-1): DGGITQSPKYLFRKEGQNVTLSCEQNLNHDAMYWYRQDPGQGLRLIYYSQIVNDFQKGDIAEGYSVSREKKESFPLTVTSAQKNPTAFYLCASSEDRGDTEAFFGQGTRLTVV.